Shown below are 27 T cell receptor beta chains from a single sample sequenced in a study of tumor and adjacent non-tumor tissue in lung cancer. The template was RNA from unsorted bulk tissue. Distant lung tissue was collected more than 3 cm away from the tumor edge. The library came from three nested PCR rounds adapted from ARM-PCR protocols. TCRdb independently ran MiXCR on the multiplex PCR reads; one entry per CDR3 protein. The sample has roughly 43,000 distinct CDR3 sequences; over 55% are singletons. Sequencing input: distant non-tumor lung tissue. The receptors stem from a man aged 50 to 59 with non-small cell lung cancer.

Only one count was recorded for this clonotype. The junction departs from the called germline gene at one end, perhaps through a read error. The chain employs TRBV12-3 or TRBV12-4 and TRBJ1-2; D is unclear. The CDR3 spans 12 residues. Here the CDR3 reads CGSSLTPGGYTF. In nucleotides, the CDR3 is TGTGGCAGCAGTCTTACACCCGGTGGCTACACCTTC.

About this clonotype: One end of the junction does not line up with germline, which may come from a read error. The chain combines TRBV29-1 with TRBJ2-5; 7 positions match TRBD2. The CDR3 loop spans 12 amino acids. Germline V gene lookup returns CDR1 SQVTM and CDR2 ANQGSEA. CDR3 region: CRVLGSGETQYF. CDR3 DNA: TGCAGGGTTTTGGGGAGCGGGGAGACTCAGTACTTC.

This clonotype was counted ten times or more. The genes are TRBV5-4 and TRBJ1-2; D may be TRBD1 (5 bases). Germline loops: CDR1 SGHNT, CDR2 YYREEE (reference sequence). CDR3 length equals 15 residues. The ends were cut back, 0 bases at V and 7 bases at J, with 16 bases in the middle. DNA for the CDR3: TGTGCCAGCAGCTTGGACGGGGACGTCTTAAGTGGCTACACCTTC. Translating it yields CASSLDGDVLSGYTF.

This clonotype was seen more than once but under ten times. The V call is TRBV5-1, the J call TRBJ2-7; D not resolved. V was clipped by 0 bases and J by 0 bases, with 7 bases between them. CDR3 length: 14 residues. CDR1 and CDR2 from the germline V gene are SGHRS and YFSETQ. CDR3 residues: CASSLGAVSYEQYF. The CDR3 nucleotides are TGCGCCAGCAGCTTGGGGGCGGTCTCCTACGAGCAGTACTTC. Full variable domain (remainder filled in from reference TRBV5-1 and TRBJ2-7): KAGVTQTPRYLIKTRGQQVTLSCSPISGHRSVSWYQQTPGQGLQFLFEYFSETQRNKGNFPGRFSGRQFSNSRSEMNVSTLELGDSALYLCASSLGAVSYEQYFGPGTRLTVT.

With respect to this clonotype: An end of the junction does not agree with germline; a read error may underlie this. V gene TRBV11-2 combines with J gene TRBJ2-2, with a tentative D call TRBD1 (6 bases). CDR3 length: 14 amino acids. CDR1 is SGHAT, CDR2 FQNNGV, per germline. CDR3: CPSSTNRAAGELFF. CDR3 in DNA: TGTCCCAGCAGCACAAACAGGGCAGCCGGGGAGCTGTTTTTT. The complete variable domain, with remaining parts taken from reference TRBV11-2 and TRBJ2-2, reads EAGVAQSPRYKIIEKRQSVAFWCNPISGHATLYWYQQILGQGPKLLIQFQNNGVVDDSQLPKDRFSAERLKGVDSTLKIQPAKLEDSAVYLCPSSTNRAAGELFFGEGSRLTVL.

Of note for this clonotype: The junction and the germline gene differ at one end; a read error may be behind it. The chain joins TRBV29-1 to TRBJ1-5; 9 bases agree with TRBD1. The germline CDR1 and CDR2 sequences are SQVTM and ANQGSEA. The CDR3 is 12 amino acids. Here the CDR3 reads CSAGTGSQPQQF. The CDR3 DNA reads as TGCAGCGCTGGGACAGGGAGCCAGCCCCAGCAATTT. The full variable domain, with the rest looked up from reference TRBV29-1 and TRBJ1-5, is SAVISQKPSRDICQRGTSLTIQCQVDSQVTMMFWYRQQPGQSLTLIATANQGSEATYESGFVIDKFPISRPNLTFSTLTVSNMSPEDSSIYLCSAGTGSQPQQFGDGTRLSIL.

About this clonotype: The junction does not match germline at one end; this may be a read error. The chain links TRBV29-1 to TRBJ1-6; 8 bases are a match to TRBD1. CDR1 and CDR2 from the germline V gene are SQVTM and ANQGSEA. This CDR3 is built from 14 residues. CDR3 residues: CSVSGTGGNSPPHF. The CDR3 DNA follows: TGCAGCGTATCCGGGACAGGAGGAAATTCACCCCCCCACTTT.

Remarks on this clonotype: An end of the junction differs from the germline gene, which may be a read error. This chain uses TRBV6-5 with TRBJ2-7; 7 bases map to TRBD1. CDR1 is MNHEY, CDR2 SVGAGI, per germline. The CDR3 covers 13 residues. The DNA for the CDR3 is TGTACCAGGAGATCTCCTCAGGGGGAAGAGCAGTACTTC. Translation: CTRRSPQGEEQYF.

Details on this clonotype: No conserved phenylalanine or tryptophan is present at the end of the CDR3, so a read error is the likely explanation. The DNA is left out, because the CDR3 cannot be placed on it with certainty; the CDR3 is given as TCRdb lists it. The rearrangement joins TRBV4-2 to TRBJ1-4. Including both end residues, the CDR3 is 11 amino acids long. Per the germline V gene, CDR1 is LGHNA and CDR2 is YNFKEQ. The CDR3 sequence is CASSQNEKPFL.

Regarding this clonotype: A much larger clone lies a single base off, so this may be a read error. The chain has TRBV6-1 and TRBJ2-3; 7 bases are a match to TRBD1. CDR3 length: 15 amino acids. CDR1 and CDR2 (germline): MNHNS, SASEGT. CDR3 DNA sequence: TGTACCAGCAGTTCCAGACAGGGTGGCACAGATACGCAGTATTTT. It yields the protein CTSSSRQGGTDTQYF.

The V and J genes are TRBV5-1 and TRBJ2-1; a weak D match, TRBD1 (5 bases). Trimming took 4 bases from V and 9 from J, leaving 23 bases between them. The CDR3 is 16 amino acids. Germline V gene sequence: CDR1 SGHRS, CDR2 YFSETQ. The CDR3 loop is CASSILTTGIDGEQFF. The CDR3 DNA follows: TGCGCCAGCAGCATCCTGACCACAGGAATAGATGGTGAGCAGTTCTTC.

The genes are TRBV28 and TRBJ2-1, with TRBD2 identical over 7 bases. The germline gives CDR1 MDHEN, CDR2 SYDVKM. Losses at the gene ends were 9 bases for V and 5 bases for J; bases not matched to a gene: 13. The CDR3 sequence is 15 residues long. The CDR3 DNA reads as TGTGCCAGTTTGACCCGACTAGCCCACGACAATGAGCAGTTCTTC. It codes for CASLTRLAHDNEQFF.

Comment on this clonotype: This CDR3 fails to terminate in the conserved phenylalanine or tryptophan, so it likely reflects a read error. V gene TRBV12-3 or TRBV12-4 combines with J gene TRBJ2-7, with D unresolved. V shed 9 bases and J shed 0 bases, with 15 bases lying between them. This CDR3 is built from 14 residues. The CDR3 is CASSGSASSYEQYS. Here the CDR3 DNA reads TGTGCCAGTAGTGGGTCAGCGAGCTCCTACGAGCAGTACTCC.

On this clonotype itself: An end of the junction does not agree with germline; a read error may underlie this. The chain links TRBV12-3 or TRBV12-4 to TRBJ2-7; 10 bases map to TRBD2. The CDR3 sequence is 14 residues long. In DNA form, the CDR3 reads TGTGACAGCAGTCTTGAGCGGGGGGGCTACGAGCAGTACTTC. Its protein is CDSSLERGGYEQYF.

This chain connects TRBV11-2 to TRBJ2-3; D unclear. Germline V gives CDR1 SGHAT, CDR2 FQNNGV. This CDR3 has 15 amino acids. The V gene lost 6 bases and the J gene lost 5 bases, with 18 bases spanning the gap. CDR3 residues: CASSLMSSSIDTQYF. CDR3 sequence (DNA): TGTGCCAGCAGTTTAATGTCATCTAGTATAGATACGCAGTATTTT.

This clonotype was observed at least ten times. The chain is built from TRBV11-2 and TRBJ2-3; TRBD2 matches at 12 bases. The CDR3 is made up of 16 amino acids. From germline, CDR1 is SGHAT and CDR2 FQNNGV. Trimming cost V 5 bases and J 2 bases; bases outside gene matches: 5. This chain's CDR3 is CASSLGLAGTTDTQYF. Here the CDR3 DNA reads TGTGCCAGCAGCCTCGGACTAGCGGGAACCACAGATACGCAGTATTTT.

Comments on this clonotype: At one boundary the junction diverges from the germline segment, which might be a read error. The genes are TRBV6-5 and TRBJ2-7, with 9 bases lining up with TRBD1. This CDR3 spans 15 amino acids. Germline CDR1 is MNHEY and CDR2 is SVGAGI. The CDR3 DNA reads as TGTGCCAGCAGTAGACAGGGGGGGAGATGCTACGAGCAATACTTC. Residues: CASSRQGGRCYEQYF.

This clonotype has a count of ten or more. The chain recombines TRBV6-1 with TRBJ2-5; TRBD1 matches at 9 bases. CDR3 length: 16 amino acids. CDR1 and CDR2 from the germline V gene are MNHNS and SASEGT. J lost 5 bases, V lost 6 bases, and 13 bases had no gene match. CDR3 in DNA: TGTGCCAGCAGCGACCAGACAGGGGGGGGGAGTGAGACCCAGTACTTC. Its protein is CASSDQTGGGSETQYF.

The chain links TRBV4-2 to TRBJ2-7; D ambiguous. V was cut by 7 bases and J by 3 bases, with 16 bases left in between. Germline loops: CDR1 LGHNA, CDR2 YNFKEQ. CDR3 length: 14 residues. CDR3 nucleotides: TGTGCCAGCATCCAGGCCCAGGATCGCTACGAGCAGTACTTC. Translated: CASIQAQDRYEQYF.

The chain uses TRBV28 and TRBJ2-2; no definite D call. The CDR3 totals 14 residues. V lost 5 bases, J lost 4 bases, and 11 bases lay in between. Germline assignment: CDR1 MDHEN and CDR2 SYDVKM. The CDR3 region is CASSARAATGELFF. CDR3 nucleotide sequence: TGTGCCAGCAGTGCTCGGGCCGCCACCGGGGAGCTGTTTTTT.

The rearrangement uses TRBV28 and TRBJ2-5; 7 bases are shared with TRBD1. This CDR3 is built from 15 residues. V lost 2 bases to trimming and J lost 1 base; unmatched junction nucleotides: 4. From germline, CDR1 is MDHEN and CDR2 SYDVKM. This CDR3 is CASSLSYRGQETQYF. In nucleotides, the CDR3 is TGTGCCAGCAGTTTAAGCTACAGGGGCCAAGAGACCCAGTACTTC.

On this clonotype: Being one base from a much bigger clone, this may be a read error. Lacking the conserved final phenylalanine or tryptophan, this CDR3 likely reflects a read error. This chain uses TRBV13 with TRBJ1-6; D is undetermined. Trimming removed 2 bases at V and 3 bases at J, with 8 bases between. The CDR3 is 15 residues long. Germline CDR1 is PRHDT and CDR2 is FYEKMQ (reference sequence). CDR3 in amino acids: CASSLYGGYNSPLHY. The CDR3 bases are TGTGCCAGCAGCTTATATGGTGGCTATAATTCACCCCTCCACTAT.

A word on this clonotype: This may be a read error, as it is one base from a much larger clone. The J gene is TRBJ2-5, the V gene TRBV6-1, with D hard to call. Deletions cut 2 bases from V and 8 bases from J, with 9 bases between. The CDR3 is made up of 12 amino acids. Germline lookup yields CDR1 MNHNS and CDR2 SASEGT. The CDR3 region is CASSERQRTQYF. As DNA, the CDR3 is TGTGCCAGCAGTGAACGACAACGAACCCAGTACTTC.

This clonotype was detected a few times. J is TRBJ1-1 and V is TRBV7-2; D possibly corresponds to TRBD1 (6 bases). Trimming left V 2 bases short and J 3 bases short, with 10 bases between. The CDR3 consists of 14 residues. Germline V gives CDR1 SGHTA, CDR2 FQGNSA. This CDR3 is CASSLQGPDTEAFF. As DNA, the CDR3 is TGTGCCAGCAGCTTACAGGGGCCGGACACTGAAGCTTTCTTT.

With respect to this clonotype: An end of the junction does not agree with germline; a read error may underlie this. The V gene is TRBV5-4, the J gene TRBJ2-7; tentative D call: TRBD1 (5 bases). Germline values: CDR1 SGHNT, CDR2 YYREEE (reference sequence). The CDR3 length is 15 residues. CDR3 region: CASSLGRDSTYEQYF. CDR3 nucleotides: TGTGCTAGCAGCTTGGGGCGAGACAGCACCTACGAGCAGTACTTC.

This clonotype was counted at least ten times. The chain recombines TRBV10-1 with TRBJ2-3, with D possibly TRBD1 on 5 matching bases. The CDR3 is made up of 15 amino acids. Germline assignment: CDR1 WNHNN and CDR2 SYGVQD (reference sequence). Trimming removed 3 bases from V and 1 base from J, with 11 bases in between. The CDR3 region is CASSDGASGTDTQYF. CDR3 DNA: TGCGCCAGCAGTGATGGGGCGTCGGGCACAGATACGCAGTATTTT.

The chain joins TRBV20-1 to TRBJ2-6, with TRBD1 matching over 12 bases. Germline CDR1 is DFQATT and CDR2 is SNEGSKA (reference sequence). The CDR3 totals 19 residues. After removal of 1 base from V and 4 bases from J, the junction contained 11 bases not matched to a gene. CDR3 in amino acids: CSARVPGTGGVPGANVLTF. The CDR3 DNA follows: TGCAGTGCTAGAGTTCCCGGGACAGGGGGCGTACCGGGGGCCAACGTCCTGACTTTC.